Listed below are T cell receptor beta chains from one sample, sequenced in a study of technical replicates of blood from several donors. The data were produced by immunoSEQ multiplex PCR, yet TCRdb's version contains in-frame clones alone and is incomplete. The sample lists tens of thousands of clones; roughly 90% were seen once. What was sequenced was PBMCs. These receptors all stem from a human donor in good health. Some clones in this sample may be carry-over from other donors' samples. The CDR3 runs from the conserved cysteine through the conserved F or W. The D gene is left open where the match is weak. The size entry is marked missing in some rows and otherwise reads once, few, many or a size class.

CDR3 DNA | CDR3 protein | clone size | J gene | V gene | D gene
TGTGCCAGCGAGGAGATGGGCAATCAGCCCCAGCATTTT | CASEEMGNQPQHF | - | TRBJ1-5 | TRBV19 | -
TGTGCCAGCAGTGGGACTAGCGGGAGGAGCGAGCAGTACTTC | CASSGTSGRSEQYF | - | TRBJ2-7 | TRBV2 | TRBD2
TGCAGCGTTAAGGGGGCCACCCACTATGGCTACACCTTC | CSVKGATHYGYTF | - | TRBJ1-2 | TRBV29-1 | TRBD1
TGCGCCAGCAGTGAATCTGCGATTTCGGGTAGAGAGACCCAGTACTTC | CASSESAISGRETQYF | - | TRBJ2-5 | TRBV10-2 | -
TGTGCCAGCAGCTTATGGCGGGGGGGCCGTGCAGATACGCAGTATTTT | CASSLWRGGRADTQYF | - | TRBJ2-3 | TRBV7-9 | TRBD2
TGTGCCAGCAGCTTAGTTAGCGGGAACAATGAGCAGTTCTTC | CASSLVSGNNEQFF | - | TRBJ2-1 | TRBV7-2 | TRBD2
TGTGCCAGCACCCGAAGGGACATAAGCGAGACCCAGTACTTC | CASTRRDISETQYF | - | TRBJ2-5 | TRBV2 | -
TGTGCCAGCAGCCGCCCGGTGAATGAGCAGTTCTTC | CASSRPVNEQFF | - | TRBJ2-1 | TRBV7-2 | -
TGTGCCAGCAGCTTAGGAATCGGAGGCGAGCAGTTCTTC | CASSLGIGGEQFF | - | TRBJ2-1 | TRBV7-2 | -
TGCGCCAGCAGCCAGATCGGGGGGACAGGGGCCAACGTCCTGACTTTC | CASSQIGGTGANVLTF | few | TRBJ2-6 | TRBV4-3 | -
TGTGCTAGTGGCCTCTACGACTTCAGGGACAGGGTTAGCACAGATACGCAGTATTTT | CASGLYDFRDRVSTDTQYF | - | TRBJ2-3 | TRBV12-5 | TRBD1
TGTGCCAGCAGGACTAGGGTGAGCGGGATGTATTTT | CASRTRVSGMYF | once | TRBJ2-3 | TRBV2 | TRBD2
TGTGCCAGCAGTTTCGGAGGGGGCGATGGCTACACCTTC | CASSFGGGDGYTF | once | TRBJ1-2 | TRBV27 | TRBD1
TGTGCCAGCAGTGACCCACAGGGGAGAACAGATACGCAGTATTTT | CASSDPQGRTDTQYF | - | TRBJ2-3 | TRBV6-1 | TRBD1
TGTGCCAGCAGCCCTCGGACATTACCTAGCACAGATACGCAGTATTTT | CASSPRTLPSTDTQYF | - | TRBJ2-3 | TRBV7-2 | -
TGTGCCAGCAGCCCCCCGGGACAGGGATTCAATGAGCAGTTCTTC | CASSPPGQGFNEQFF | - | TRBJ2-1 | TRBV11-3 | TRBD1
TGTGCCAGCAGCTTAGCCGTAGCCTTCTACAATGAGCAGTTCTTC | CASSLAVAFYNEQFF | - | TRBJ2-1 | TRBV7-2 | -
TGTGCCAGCAGTAAACGGACAGGGGCCCAAGAGACCCAGTACTTC | CASSKRTGAQETQYF | - | TRBJ2-5 | TRBV6-5 | TRBD1
TGTGCCAGCAGCTCGCTAGCGATCAGCACAGATACGCAGTATTTT | CASSSLAISTDTQYF | - | TRBJ2-3 | TRBV5-6 | -
TGTGCCAGCAGCGTAGGGTCGTCAGGAGGCAAAGAGACCCAGTACTTC | CASSVGSSGGKETQYF | - | TRBJ2-5 | TRBV9 | -
TGTGCCAGCAGTATCCTCCTCGGACAAAGCTCCCGGGCTTTCTTT | CASSILLGQSSRAFF | - | TRBJ1-1 | TRBV6-6 | -
TGTGCCAGCAGCTCCGACTCGAGCTCCTACAATGAGCAGTTCTTC | CASSSDSSSYNEQFF | - | TRBJ2-1 | TRBV7-6 | -
TGCGCCAGCGGGGTCGGGGGATCAGGTGAAAAACTGTTTTTT | CASGVGGSGEKLFF | - | TRBJ1-4 | TRBV5-1 | -
TGTGCCAGCAGCTTGTATCTAGCGGGAGGCTACGAGCAGTACTTC | CASSLYLAGGYEQYF | - | TRBJ2-7 | TRBV5-6 | TRBD2
TGTGCCAGCAGCTTAGTTGACAGGGGTTGGCAAGAGACCCAGTACTTC | CASSLVDRGWQETQYF | - | TRBJ2-5 | TRBV7-9 | TRBD1
TGTGCCAGCAGCGAGTGGACAGGGAGGTGGTCACCCCTCCACTTT | CASSEWTGRWSPLHF | - | TRBJ1-6 | TRBV6-1 | TRBD1
TGTGCCAGTAGTACGGGACAGGGGGCGCGGATAACGTACGAGCAGTACTTC | CASSTGQGARITYEQYF | - | TRBJ2-7 | TRBV19 | TRBD1
TGCAGCGTTAAAATGCTACAGGGGGGTGGTTACGAGCAGTACTTC | CSVKMLQGGGYEQYF | - | TRBJ2-7 | TRBV29-1 | TRBD1
TGCGCCAGCAGCTTATACAGCCTAATCAGTCCTAGCACAGATACGCAGTATTTT | CASSLYSLISPSTDTQYF | - | TRBJ2-3 | TRBV5-1 | -
TGTGCCAGCAGTTTATTTACTTGGACAGATACCACCGGGGAGCTGTTTTTT | CASSLFTWTDTTGELFF | - | TRBJ2-2 | TRBV27 | -
TGTGCCAGTAGGATGACTAGCGGGAGTTCCTACGAGCAGTACTTC | CASRMTSGSSYEQYF | once | TRBJ2-7 | TRBV19 | TRBD2
TGTGCCAGCAGCCAAACGGGACAGCTTAATTCACCCCTCCACTTT | CASSQTGQLNSPLHF | few | TRBJ1-6 | TRBV7-9 | TRBD1